This TCR beta chain was recovered during a study of OX40 agonist ivuxolimab in advanced cancers. V gave up 1 base and J gave up 2 bases; unmatched junction bases: 2. The CDR3 contains 15 residues. CDR1 SSHAT and CDR2 FNYEAQ come from the germline V gene (reference sequence). Clones were read by immunoSEQ multiplex PCR, and TCRdb kept only the in-frame ones, dropping some. The sample shows tens of thousands of clones, about 86% of them seen only once. The starting material was CD4+ or CD8+ T cells sorted from blood, obtained in a trial of the OX40 agonist ivuxolimab. This rearrangement joins TRBV7-7 to TRBJ2-5, with 9 positions matching TRBD1. The origin of this receptor is an adult with an advanced solid tumor such as melanoma, head and neck, liver or kidney cancer. The CDR3 DNA reads as TGTGCCAGCAGCTTAGAGGGGACAGGGCAAGAGACCCAGTACTTC. Encoded protein: CASSLEGTGQETQYF.